Listed below are T cell receptor beta chains from one sample, sequenced in a study of OX40 agonist ivuxolimab in advanced cancers. Clones were read by immunoSEQ multiplex PCR, and TCRdb kept only the in-frame ones, dropping some. The sample has roughly 80,000 clones, around 91% seen once. This specimen consisted of CD4+ or CD8+ T cells sorted from blood, obtained in a trial of the OX40 agonist ivuxolimab. These receptors were collected from an adult with an advanced solid tumor such as melanoma, head and neck, liver or kidney cancer. Both conserved end residues are part of each CDR3. Fields, in order: V gene, D gene, J gene, clone size, CDR3 protein, CDR3 DNA. D genes are given only for firm matches. Only some rows state a clone size, as once, few, many or a class for expanded clones.

TRBV4-2,NA,TRBJ1-2,NA,CASSPHIDYGYTF,TGTGCCAGCAGCCCTCATATCGACTATGGCTACACCTTC
TRBV6-5,NA,TRBJ2-7,NA,CASSYGTEQYF,TGTGCCAGCAGTTACGGGACCGAGCAGTACTTC
TRBV28,TRBD1,TRBJ2-5,NA,CASSPWTGQLQETQYF,TGTGCCAGCAGTCCATGGACAGGGCAACTCCAAGAGACCCAGTACTTC
TRBV6-6,NA,TRBJ2-5,NA,CSVFEQFGETQYF,TGTTCGGTGTTTGAACAGTTTGGAGAGACCCAGTACTTC
TRBV5-1,NA,TRBJ1-2,NA,CASSMEGRLWDGYTF,TGCGCCAGCAGCATGGAGGGCAGACTCTGGGATGGCTACACCTTC
TRBV28,TRBD1,TRBJ1-2,NA,CASSGTGNNYGYTF,TGTGCCAGCAGTGGGACAGGGAATAACTATGGCTACACCTTC
TRBV5-1,TRBD2,TRBJ2-2,NA,CASNGNLAGAGELFF,TGCGCCAGCAATGGGAATCTAGCGGGAGCCGGGGAGCTGTTTTTT
TRBV7-3,NA,TRBJ2-1,NA,CASSPDGSYNEQFF,TGTGCCAGCAGCCCGGACGGCTCCTACAATGAGCAGTTCTTC
TRBV13,NA,TRBJ1-1,NA,CASSLGLRAGVRAFF,TGTGCCAGCAGCTTAGGCCTGAGGGCGGGCGTCCGGGCTTTCTTT
TRBV30,NA,TRBJ2-7,NA,CAGTTLFEQYF,TGTGCCGGAACTACCTTGTTCGAGCAGTACTTC
TRBV11-3,TRBD1,TRBJ1-2,NA,CASSQDRVGGYTF,TGTGCCAGCAGTCAAGACAGGGTGGGTGGCTACACCTTC
TRBV28,TRBD1,TRBJ1-1,NA,CASSSGQGVTEAFF,TGTGCCAGCAGTTCCGGACAGGGCGTGACTGAAGCTTTCTTT
TRBV9,TRBD1,TRBJ1-3,once,CASSVLDPHTGAGNTIYF,TGTGCCAGCAGCGTACTTGATCCCCATACAGGGGCTGGAAACACCATATATTTT
TRBV2,NA,TRBJ2-6,NA,CASGSGPSGANVLTF,TGTGCCAGCGGCTCCGGACCTTCTGGGGCCAACGTCCTGACTTTC
TRBV28,TRBD2,TRBJ2-1,NA,CASSFSPGTSGTSSYNEQFF,TGTGCCAGCAGTTTTTCGCCCGGGACTAGCGGGACTAGCTCCTACAATGAGCAGTTCTTC
TRBV7-2,NA,TRBJ2-7,NA,CASRSRGLSSYEQYF,TGTGCCAGCAGATCCAGGGGCCTTAGCTCCTACGAGCAGTACTTC
TRBV19,NA,TRBJ1-2,once,CARAVRPGGRKGGYTF,TGTGCCAGGGCCGTCCGACCGGGGGGACGGAAGGGTGGCTACACCTTC
TRBV5-1,NA,TRBJ1-1,NA,CASSEGRGEAFF,TGCGCCAGCAGCGAGGGTCGGGGTGAAGCTTTCTTT
TRBV10-1,NA,TRBJ1-1,NA,CASSEGAGAGDTEAFF,TGCGCCAGCAGTGAAGGGGCAGGGGCTGGGGACACTGAAGCTTTCTTT
TRBV6-1,TRBD2,TRBJ2-1,NA,CASRLAGVGHNEQFF,TGTGCCAGCAGGCTAGCGGGGGTGGGCCACAATGAGCAGTTCTTC
TRBV10-1,NA,TRBJ2-1,NA,CASSESTGNEQFF,TGCGCCAGCAGTGAGTCGACGGGCAATGAGCAGTTCTTC
TRBV7-9,NA,TRBJ2-3,NA,CASSLTGTGTDTQYF,TGTGCCAGCAGCCTGACAGGAACGGGCACAGATACGCAGTATTTT
TRBV10-3,NA,TRBJ1-2,NA,CAIAGSLGRDHGYTF,TGTGCCATCGCCGGATCTCTAGGGCGGGATCATGGCTACACCTTC
TRBV4-3,TRBD2,TRBJ2-6,NA,CASSQDPSGGRFGANVLTF,TGCGCCAGCAGCCAAGATCCTAGCGGGGGGCGTTTTGGGGCCAACGTCCTGACTTTC
TRBV4-1,TRBD1,TRBJ2-2,NA,CASSQPDRNGELFF,TGCGCCAGCAGCCAACCGGACAGGAACGGGGAGCTGTTTTTT
TRBV20-1,NA,TRBJ2-1,NA,CSASRGFEQFF,TGCAGTGCTAGTAGGGGGTTTGAGCAGTTCTTC
TRBV19,TRBD1,TRBJ2-2,once,CASSIAGGSTGELFF,TGTGCCAGTAGTATCGCAGGGGGTAGCACCGGGGAGCTGTTTTTT
TRBV2,NA,TRBJ2-3,NA,CASSEWVETDTQYF,TGTGCCAGCAGTGAGTGGGTGGAAACAGATACGCAGTATTTT
TRBV11-2,NA,TRBJ1-2,NA,CASSPFTGQNYGYTF,TGTGCCAGCAGCCCCTTCACAGGACAGAACTATGGCTACACCTTC
TRBV7-9,NA,TRBJ2-3,NA,CASSLDRGTDTQYF,TGTGCCAGCAGCTTAGACCGGGGGACAGATACGCAGTATTTT
TRBV7-2,NA,TRBJ2-5,NA,CASSVGTSQETQYF,TGTGCCAGCAGCGTAGGGACGTCTCAAGAGACCCAGTACTTC
TRBV7-2,NA,TRBJ2-7,NA,CASSLGSGPAYEQYF,TGTGCCAGCAGCTTAGGGAGCGGACCAGCCTACGAGCAGTACTTC
TRBV6-5,NA,TRBJ2-7,NA,CASKPTGGGNEQYF,TGTGCCAGCAAACCCACAGGGGGGGGCAACGAGCAGTACTTC
TRBV18,NA,TRBJ1-3,NA,CATPTEFLGNTIYF,TGTGCCACCCCCACAGAGTTTCTCGGAAACACCATATATTTT
TRBV20-1,NA,TRBJ2-7,once,CSALSSYEQYF,TGCAGTGCTTTAAGCTCCTACGAGCAGTACTTC
TRBV10-3,TRBD2,TRBJ2-1,NA,CASSSGIKIDEQFF,TGTGCCAGTAGTAGCGGGATTAAGATCGATGAGCAGTTCTTC
TRBV28,NA,TRBJ1-1,few,CASSSPTAQAFF,TGTGCCAGCAGTTCCCCGACGGCACAAGCTTTCTTT
TRBV5-1,NA,TRBJ2-7,once,CASSSAVSYEQYF,TGCGCCAGCAGCTCGGCCGTCTCCTACGAGCAGTACTTC
TRBV19,NA,TRBJ1-5,NA,CASSGTAEGPQHF,TGTGCCAGTAGTGGAACTGCCGAGGGGCCCCAGCATTTT
TRBV6-5,NA,TRBJ1-1,once,CASSVWTSEAFF,TGTGCCAGCAGTGTATGGACTTCTGAAGCTTTCTTT
TRBV28,TRBD2,TRBJ2-5,NA,CASSFGGFQETQYF,TGTGCCAGCAGTTTCGGGGGGTTCCAAGAGACCCAGTACTTC
TRBV7-6,NA,TRBJ2-5,NA,CASSLQSEETQYF,TGTGCCAGCAGCTTACAGTCAGAAGAGACCCAGTACTTC
TRBV7-6,TRBD2,TRBJ2-5,NA,CASTQGLAGAGGEETQYF,TGTGCCAGCACCCAAGGACTAGCGGGAGCAGGAGGGGAAGAGACCCAGTACTTC
TRBV19,NA,TRBJ2-6,NA,CASAGPPPSGANVLTF,TGTGCCAGCGCCGGCCCCCCACCCTCTGGGGCCAACGTCCTGACTTTC